These T cell receptor beta chains were read from a single sample in a study of T-cell reconstitution after alpha-beta-depleted transplantation in children. TCRdb reprocessed the PCR reads with MiXCR, giving one entry per CDR3 protein. The sample carries about 490,000 distinct CDR3 sequences, about 10% recorded once. Specimen: PBMCs, collected before TCRalphabeta/CD19-depleted stem cell transplant. The receptors originated from a child aged 2-15 years with inherited bone marrow failure, due to receive a stem cell transplant. Both conserved end residues are part of each CDR3. D genes are given only for firm matches. A clone size is listed for some rows: how often the clone was seen (once, few, many), or a class if it is expanded.

>TRBJ2-1|TRBV10-3|-|-
TGTGCCATCTGCTCCCGGGGAAGCGGTTCTCTCTCCTACAATGAGCAGTTCTTC
CAICSRGSGSLSYNEQFF
>TRBJ2-7|TRBV20-1|few|TRBD2
TGCAGTGCTAGAAAATGGCGGGAGGAATCGTACGAGCAGTACTTC
CSARKWREESYEQYF
>TRBJ2-1|TRBV2|few|TRBD2
TGTGCCAGCATCCTCCAAGGGACTAGCGGGAATAATGAGCAGTTCTTC
CASILQGTSGNNEQFF
>TRBJ2-2|TRBV7-2|few|TRBD2
TGTGCCAGCATTTTTGGGACTAGCGCCCTCACGAACACTGGGGAGCTGTTTTTT
CASIFGTSALTNTGELFF
>TRBJ2-1|TRBV7-9|many|-
TGTGCCAGCCGGCCAGGGGAGCGCGGCGAGCAGTTCTTC
CASRPGERGEQFF
>TRBJ2-3|TRBV11-2|-|TRBD1
TGTGCCAGCAGCTTAGATTCCGTGAGACAGGGTCCAGATACGCAGTATTTT
CASSLDSVRQGPDTQYF
>TRBJ2-7|TRBV7-9|many|-
TGTGCCAGCACCCCTATTAGGGAGCAGTACTTC
CASTPIREQYF
>TRBJ2-2|TRBV6-5|many|-
TGTGCCAGCAGTGCACCCCACGGGGAGCTGTTTTTT
CASSAPHGELFF
>TRBJ2-7|TRBV15|many|TRBD1
TGTGCCACCAGCAGGGGACAGAGATTCCACGAGCAGTACTTC
CATSRGQRFHEQYF
>TRBJ2-7|TRBV28|many|TRBD2
TGTGCCAGCAGTTCCCAACTAGCGGGGTACCTCTACGAGCAGTACTTC
CASSSQLAGYLYEQYF
>TRBJ2-1|TRBV30|-|-
TGTGCCTGGGGATTCTCGCGGGTGGGGGGTGAGCAGTTCTTC
CAWGFSRVGGEQFF
>TRBJ2-2|TRBV5-1|many|TRBD1
TGCGCCAGCTGGGACAGTTCTGGCACCGGGGAGCTGTTTTTT
CASWDSSGTGELFF
>TRBJ2-3|TRBV6-1|many|-
TGTGCCAGCAATCGTTGGGGGCCCGACGGTACAGATACGCAGTATTTT
CASNRWGPDGTDTQYF
>TRBJ1-1|TRBV5-1|many|TRBD1
TGCGCCAGCAGCTCCTCAACAGGGGGCTACACTGAAGCTTTCTTT
CASSSSTGGYTEAFF
>TRBJ1-5|TRBV6-2/TRBV6-3|-|TRBD1
TGTGCCAGCAGTTACTGGTTGGACAGGGGAGGGTATAGCAATCAGCCCCAGCATTTT
CASSYWLDRGGYSNQPQHF
>TRBJ2-5|TRBV29-1|many|TRBD1
TGCAGCGGGAACGGACAGGGACAAGAGACCCAGTACTTC
CSGNGQGQETQYF
>TRBJ2-6|TRBV21-1|-|-
TGTGCCAGCAGCAAAGAAAAGGAACTTTCCGGGGCCAACGTCCTGACTTTC
CASSKEKELSGANVLTF
>TRBJ2-1|TRBV4-1|-|-
TGCGCCAGCAGCCAAGTTCTTGGGCCAAGCTCCTACAATGAGCAGTTCTTC
CASSQVLGPSSYNEQFF
>TRBJ2-3|TRBV7-9|-|TRBD2
TGTGCCAGCAGAAGACTAGCGGGGGGTACCACAGATACGCAGTATTTT
CASRRLAGGTTDTQYF
>TRBJ2-5|TRBV5-1|many|TRBD2
TGCGCCAGCAGCTTATCGACTAGCGAAGAGACCCAGTACTTC
CASSLSTSEETQYF
>TRBJ2-7|TRBV12-3/TRBV12-4|many|-
TGTGCCAGCAGTTGGGCAGTAGCCTACGAGCAGTACTTC
CASSWAVAYEQYF
>TRBJ2-5|TRBV29-1|many|TRBD2
TGCAGCGTTAGCGGGAGGGCCGGTGAGACCCAGTACTTC
CSVSGRAGETQYF
>TRBJ2-1|TRBV18|-|TRBD2
TGTGCCAGCTCACCACTTGGGGAAACTAGCGGGAGGGCCCATGAGCAGTTCTTC
CASSPLGETSGRAHEQFF
>TRBJ2-7|TRBV21-1|many|-
TGTGCCAGCAGCAAAGGGACGAACGGGCCCAGGGTGGTCACAGGCGTCTCCGAGCAGTACTTC
CASSKGTNGPRVVTGVSEQYF
>TRBJ2-1|TRBV7-8|-|TRBD2
TGTGCCAGCAGCTCATTGACTAGCGGGCCAGACAATGAGCAGTTCTTC
CASSSLTSGPDNEQFF
>TRBJ2-7|TRBV5-1|many|TRBD1
TGCGCCAGCAGCGCGGGACAGGGCCCCTACGAGCAGTACTTC
CASSAGQGPYEQYF
>TRBJ1-5|TRBV20-1|-|-
TGCAGTGCTAGTCCGCCCCTCAGCAATCAGCCCCAGCATTTT
CSASPPLSNQPQHF
>TRBJ2-3|TRBV7-2|-|TRBD2
TGTGCCAGCAGCTTATCCGGGAGGGACGTGGATACGCAGTATTTT
CASSLSGRDVDTQYF
>TRBJ2-3|TRBV6-5|many|-
TGTGCCAGCAGTTACTCTAGCGCCCAACGGGATACGCAGTATTTT
CASSYSSAQRDTQYF
>TRBJ2-3|TRBV10-1|many|TRBD2
TGCGCCAGCAGTCCCCGGGATAGCGGGAGTCGGGATACGCAGTATTTT
CASSPRDSGSRDTQYF
>TRBJ2-1|TRBV6-5|few|-
TGTGCCAGCAGTTATGGTGGTACTCACAATGAGCAGTTCTTC
CASSYGGTHNEQFF
>TRBJ2-1|TRBV20-1|many|-
TGCAGTGCTAGTCCTTTTAGCCTTCTCGCCTACAATGAGCAGTTCTTC
CSASPFSLLAYNEQFF
>TRBJ1-4|TRBV28|many|-
TGTGCCAGCAGCTCAGGAGTGGGGGACGTAGAAAAACTGTTTTTT
CASSSGVGDVEKLFF
>TRBJ1-1|TRBV4-1|many|-
TGCGCCAGCAGCCAAGTGATCGGGACAATCGTCACTGAAGCTTTCTTT
CASSQVIGTIVTEAFF
>TRBJ2-5|TRBV12-3/TRBV12-4|few|TRBD2
TGTGCCAGCAGTTTCGTCCAGCGGGGGACCCAGTACTTC
CASSFVQRGTQYF
>TRBJ2-7|TRBV7-9|few|-
TGTGCCAGCAGCTGGGGGTCCCCCCTTGGGGAGCAGTACTTC
CASSWGSPLGEQYF
>TRBJ2-7|TRBV7-9|many|TRBD2
TGTGCCAGCAGCCCCACATGGACTAGCGGGAGGCAAGAGCAGTACTTC
CASSPTWTSGRQEQYF
>TRBJ2-7|TRBV20-1|few|TRBD1
TGCATTGCTACCGGGACAGGGACTTCCTACGAGCAGTACTTC
CIATGTGTSYEQYF
>TRBJ2-7|TRBV5-1|many|TRBD1
TGCGCCAGCAGCCCGGGAAGGACAGGGGGCGGGGGAGGTCCCTACGAGCAGTACTTC
CASSPGRTGGGGGPYEQYF
>TRBJ1-1|TRBV29-1|few|-
TGCAGCGTTGAAAAACAGAACACTGAAGCTTTCTTT
CSVEKQNTEAFF
>TRBJ1-1|TRBV5-1|-|-
TGCGCCAGCAGCTGGGGGGATTTGAACACTGAAGCTTTCTTT
CASSWGDLNTEAFF
>TRBJ2-5|TRBV7-7|many|-
TGTGCTAGCAGCTTATGGAGGCAAGAGACCCAGTACTTC
CASSLWRQETQYF
>TRBJ2-2|TRBV5-1|many|TRBD2
TGCGCCAGCAGCTTAGCTAGCGGGAGCACCGGGGAGCTGTTTTTT
CASSLASGSTGELFF
>TRBJ1-5|TRBV12-3/TRBV12-4|many|-
TGTGCCAGCAGTTCCCCCCCGGGAGGGGGCAATCAGCCCCAGCATTTT
CASSSPPGGGNQPQHF
>TRBJ2-7|TRBV27|many|-
TGTGCCAGTGGAGGGGGCCACGAGCAGTACTTC
CASGGGHEQYF
>TRBJ2-7|TRBV12-3/TRBV12-4|many|TRBD2
TGTGCCAGCAGCGTGACTAGCGGCGGTGCCGAGCAGTACTTC
CASSVTSGGAEQYF
>TRBJ2-7|TRBV5-6|few|TRBD2
TGTGCCAGCAGCTTTGCTAGCGGACACTACGAGCAGTACTTC
CASSFASGHYEQYF
>TRBJ1-4|TRBV4-3|many|-
TGCGCCAGCAGCCAAGAGAGGACGGGACCCATTGCAACTAATGAAAAACTGTTTTTT
CASSQERTGPIATNEKLFF
>TRBJ1-2|TRBV13|few|TRBD1
TGTGCCAGCAGCGATACAGGGGAAGCCGGCTACACCTTC
CASSDTGEAGYTF
>TRBJ2-1|TRBV20-1|many|-
TGCAGTGCTAGAGGCCCCAGGGCGGGTGAGCAGTTCTTC
CSARGPRAGEQFF
>TRBJ2-1|TRBV12-3/TRBV12-4|many|TRBD2
TGTGCCAGCAGTTTAGGGGTAGCGGGAGGGGCGGCCTACAATGAGCAGTTCTTC
CASSLGVAGGAAYNEQFF